This T cell receptor (beta chain) stems from a study of OX40 agonist ivuxolimab in advanced cancers. The study's findings and limits: Nonresponders included some who also had low normalized T-cell clonal expansion.

V was trimmed by 0 bases and J by 5 bases, leaving 21 bases between them. CDR1 is SGHTS, CDR2 YDEGEE, per germline. The CDR3 is 18 residues long. Sequenced by immunoSEQ multiplex PCR; TCRdb stores in-frame clones only, minus some. This sample has roughly 50,000 clones; around 93% occur once, and the top ten carry 8.7%. Concerning this clone: The antigen remains unidentified.

This clonotype originated in an adult with an advanced solid tumor such as melanoma, head and neck, liver or kidney cancer. The chain is built from TRBV5-8 and TRBJ1-5; D remains ambiguous. This sample comprised CD4+ or CD8+ T cells sorted from blood, obtained in a trial of the OX40 agonist ivuxolimab. The CDR3, as DNA: TGTGCCAGCAGCTTGGGTTCTCTGGGAGTCGGTAGTTATCAGCCCCAGCATTTT. This sequence encodes CASSLGSLGVGSYQPQHF.